A selection of T cell receptor beta chains follows, all from one sample in a study of identical twins. TCRdb redid the calling of the 5' RACE reads with MiXCR, one entry per CDR3 protein. The sample holds 1,800,000 or so distinct CDR3 sequences, roughly 35% seen once. What was sequenced was cord blood. Receptors were obtained from a newborn girl in good health. The CDR3 runs from the conserved cysteine through the conserved F or W.

v_call cdr3_length cdr3_aa
TRBV5-1 17 CASSTRTASSYNSPLHF
TRBV4-2 16 CASSHPRGGTTDTQYF
TRBV3-1 15 CASSQNWQPNSPLHF
TRBV20-1 12 CSATRTNTEAFF
TRBV20-1 16 CSARDQGTSGPREQFF
TRBV27 12 CASSFNGWEQFF
TRBV3-1 17 CASSQGEVLAGGYEQYF
TRBV20-1 14 CSASAGGSYNEQSF
TRBV29-1 13 CSVHQNYRDGYTF
TRBV30 14 CAWSVGPYTGELFF
TRBV20-1 17 CSARDSQTSGRGYEQYF
TRBV19 14 CASRRRGNSYEQYF
TRBV15 14 CATSRGQVQETQYF
TRBV28 13 CASRRNQGYEQYF
TRBV11-2 14 CASSLTGVKETQYF
TRBV11-2 16 CASSDRTSGLYNEQFF
TRBV4-1 18 CASSQVGRQRGITDTQYF
TRBV7-2 14 CASSLWGSTYEQYF
TRBV20-1 15 CSASWASQSYNEQFF
TRBV12-3/TRBV12-4 15 CASSWAGNSNQPQHF
TRBV12-5 18 CASGLVSPVGQFNNEQFF
TRBV7-8 16 CASSLVGNSNTGELFF
TRBV11-2 13 CASSLHGYNEQFF
TRBV4-3 17 CASSQDLQASFNYGYTF
TRBV10-3 16 CAISRHQGTGGNKQYF
TRBV29-1 14 CSAESLDNTDTQYF
TRBV7-2 13 CASSTWGKETQYF
TRBV3-1 18 CASSQVGFKDRGSYEQYF
TRBV20-1 14 CSAPWGDWYNEQFF
TRBV7-8 16 CASSIKTGRVGEKLFF
TRBV10-3 12 CAIGGGNTEAFF
TRBV25-1 13 CASKGDTYNEQFF
TRBV9 12 CASSAKRGELFF
TRBV20-1 14 CSANRDRGLRPQHF
TRBV4-1 14 CASSRGPGRDEQYF
TRBV12-3/TRBV12-4 13 CASSPGTYNGQYF
TRBV29-1 15 CSVATLGRWVHEQYF
TRBV28 13 CASRRTGAYEQYF
TRBV28 15 CASKGVRTGRYEQYF
TRBV6-1 13 CASSEARFTEAFF
TRBV24-1 14 CATSDWQAADTQYF
TRBV7-2 14 CASSLSRSNNEQFF